A selection of T cell receptor beta chains follows, all from one sample in a study of post-analysis software for immune sequencing data. MiXCR was run by TCRdb on the PCR reads, yielding one entry per CDR3 protein. Altogether some 700,000 distinct CDR3 sequences are present, roughly three fifths being singletons, with the ten largest covering about 11%. Sequences were obtained from blood. These receptors all stem from a girl aged 2 to 10 with multiple sclerosis. The CDR3 runs from the conserved cysteine through the conserved F or W.

J | V | CDR3
TRBJ2-3 | TRBV20-1 | CSTNWLSTDTQYF
TRBJ2-5 | TRBV4-1 | CASSQEGTKETQYF
TRBJ2-3 | TRBV20-1 | CSARTGALGEQYF
TRBJ2-5 | TRBV7-2 | CASSPGGSGTQETQYF
TRBJ2-1 | TRBV4-1 | CASSYGQGNNEQFF
TRBJ1-2 | TRBV6-6 | CASSSGGTDYGYTF
TRBJ2-3 | TRBV10-3 | CAISEFGQDTDTRYF
TRBJ2-5 | TRBV12-3/TRBV12-4 | CASSLTGMDRKTQYF
TRBJ2-5 | TRBV14 | CASSRIGAAIQETQYF
TRBJ2-1 | TRBV11-3 | CAGSRQGANNGQFF
TRBJ2-1 | TRBV9 | CASSVSTGAGGYNEQFF
TRBJ1-2 | TRBV28 | CASRYRDRRFGYTF
TRBJ2-1 | TRBV7-9 | CASSLGGREGEQFF
TRBJ2-1 | TRBV24-1 | CATSDIRTGNEQFF
TRBJ2-5 | TRBV7-9 | CATRSGTAPQETQYF
TRBJ2-2 | TRBV10-2 | CASRAGNTGELFF
TRBJ2-1 | TRBV20-1 | CSARLRNPYNEQFF
TRBJ1-2 | TRBV5-4 | CASSSVAGYTF
TRBJ1-6 | TRBV7-9 | CASNSGLTNSPLHF
TRBJ2-1 | TRBV7-2 | CASSLARVGNQQFF
. | TRBV20-1 | CSARWAGGLETQYF
TRBJ2-3 | TRBV20-1 | CSATGPLVDTQYF
TRBJ2-7 | TRBV6-5 | CASSPLTSGIYEQYF
TRBJ1-6 | TRBV20-1 | CSASPLTGENSPLHF
TRBJ2-7 | TRBV6-6 | CASSYADSLDLEQYF
TRBJ1-2 | TRBV7-9 | CASSPDGTANYGYTF
TRBJ2-3 | TRBV10-3 | CAIRPYSLDTQYF
TRBJ2-1 | TRBV18 | CASSPMQGRNEQFF
TRBJ2-4 | TRBV25-1 | CASRDTPDGNIQYF
TRBJ1-2 | TRBV10-3 | CAISETYGYTF
TRBJ2-7 | TRBV29-1 | CSVVAAGAAYEQYF
TRBJ1-4 | TRBV29-1 | CSVDRGGNEKLFF
TRBJ2-1 | TRBV29-1 | CSAASGAPNEQFF
TRBJ2-1 | TRBV5-1 | CASSFLAHNNEQFF
TRBJ1-2 | TRBV6-2/TRBV6-3 | CASSYAGLHYGYTF
TRBJ2-3 | TRBV10-3 | CAITGPYTDTQYF
TRBJ2-2 | TRBV29-1 | CSMSRENTGELFF
. | TRBV11-2 | CASSLDGLYNEQYF
TRBJ2-7 | TRBV20-1 | CSASYQRERPYEQYF
TRBJ2-1 | TRBV5-1 | CASSLSLAGADEQFF
TRBJ2-1 | TRBV20-1 | CSASHRVRSEQFF
TRBJ2-3 | TRBV27 | CASSSGGLTNTQYF
TRBJ2-2 | TRBV6-2/TRBV6-3 | CASSIILTGELFF
TRBJ2-5 | TRBV7-2 | CASSLGPTGTGEETQYF